Presented here are 3 T cell receptor beta chains from one specimen sequenced in a study of blood T cell repertoires in COVID-19. Repertoires were generated with immunoSEQ multiplex PCR, while TCRdb's copy carries only in-frame clones and drops some. The table has about 240,000 clones, about 73% seen once. The source material was peripheral blood. The receptors were gathered from a woman of 80 years or more with acute or convalescent COVID-19.

For the CDR3, the DNA is TGTGCCAGCAGCCGGCCGGCGGGATATTTCGGCAATTCACCCCTCCACTTT. It is translated as CASSRPAGYFGNSPLHF. The rearrangement uses TRBV3-1 (or the pseudogene TRBV3-2) and TRBJ1-6; no firm D call. V was shortened by 4 bases and J by 7 bases, with 20 bases between the two germline ends. The CDR3 loop spans 17 amino acids. Germline CDR1 LGHDT, CDR2 YNNKEL (reference sequence).

The rearrangement uses TRBV3-1 (or the pseudogene TRBV3-2) and TRBJ1-1; no reliable D call. V lost 4 bases and J lost 6, with 12 bases in between. The CDR3 covers 13 residues. Looked up from germline, CDR1 is LGHDT and CDR2 is YNNKEL (reference sequence). Here the CDR3 reads CASSRRESSEAFF. Here the CDR3 DNA reads TGTGCCAGCAGCCGGAGGGAATCTTCTGAAGCTTTCTTT.

The rearrangement joins TRBV19 to TRBJ1-1; D is uncertain. The germline V gene has CDR1 LNHDA and CDR2 SQIVND (reference sequence). The V gene lost 7 bases and the J gene lost 2 bases, with 11 bases spanning the gap. The CDR3 loop spans 13 amino acids. CDR3 in DNA: TGTGCCAGTAAGAAGTCGGTAAACACTGAAGCTTTCTTT. Translation: CASKKSVNTEAFF.